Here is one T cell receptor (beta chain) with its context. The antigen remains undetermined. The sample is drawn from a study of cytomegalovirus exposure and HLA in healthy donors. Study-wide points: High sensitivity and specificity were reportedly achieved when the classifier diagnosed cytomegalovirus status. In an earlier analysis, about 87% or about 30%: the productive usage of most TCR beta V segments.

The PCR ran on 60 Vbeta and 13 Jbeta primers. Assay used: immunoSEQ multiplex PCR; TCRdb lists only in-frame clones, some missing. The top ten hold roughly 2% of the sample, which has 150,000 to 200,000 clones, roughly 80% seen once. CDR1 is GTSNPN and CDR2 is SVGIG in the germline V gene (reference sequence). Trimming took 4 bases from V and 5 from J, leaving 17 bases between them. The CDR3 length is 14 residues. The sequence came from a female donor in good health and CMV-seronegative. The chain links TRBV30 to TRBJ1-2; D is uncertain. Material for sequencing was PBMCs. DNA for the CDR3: TGTGCCTGGACCCGGGGTGAGTCACGTTATGGCTACACCTTC. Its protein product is CAWTRGESRYGYTF.